The clone carrying this T cell receptor (beta chain) was seen many times. This sample was taken from a study of blood T cell repertoires in COVID-19. Overall study context: PBMCs, B-cell-depleted T cells, or T cells provided the cDNA or gDNA that made up the material.

As handled by the study authors: Nucleated cell counts were estimated from reference gene primer amplification. Assay used: immunoSEQ multiplex PCR; TCRdb lists only in-frame clones, some missing. V and J calls plus clone size are reproduced from that table; the DNA served to infer D and trimming. The top ten hold less than 5% of the sample, which has 120,000 to 150,000 clones, 80% to 85% seen once. The clonotype comes from a woman of 80 years or more with acute or convalescent COVID-19. The specimen was peripheral blood.

The DNA for the CDR3 is TGTGCCAGTAGTAACTACACCCGTCCGGGGACTGAAGCTTTCTTT. Translation gives CASSNYTRPGTEAFF. The rearrangement uses TRBV19 and TRBJ1-1; D unclear. CDR3 length equals 15 residues. V gave up 4 bases and J gave up 5 bases, with 17 bases separating them. In germline, CDR1 is LNHDA, CDR2 SQIVND (reference sequence).